Following are 28 T cell receptor beta chains from one sample sequenced in a study of blood T cell repertoires in COVID-19 (TCRdb year 2020). To prepare the library, the immunoSEQ multiplex PCR assay was applied. Sourced from immuneACCESS, this table was stored by TCRdb with only in-frame sequences that have V and J called. A share of the clones is absent; for the studies checked, an unresolved V gene accounts for under half, and the remainder has no known explanation. The sample table lists 25,000 to 30,000 clones, around nine tenths of them with a count of one. Jointly, the top ten make up 4.5% to 7.5% of the sample. The specimen was peripheral blood. The receptors derive from a human donor in a cohort sampled during active COVID-19.

The V gene is TRBV7-2, the J gene TRBJ2-5; maybe TRBD1 (6 bases). This CDR3 comprises 15 residues. The V end was cut by 5 bases, the J end by 2 bases, with 15 bases between. Germline CDR1 SGHTA, CDR2 FQGNSA. The CDR3 nucleotides are TGTGCCAGCAGCACCACCGGGACAACACAAGAGACCCAGTACTTC. This gives the protein CASSTTGTTQETQYF. The variable domain in full, completed from reference TRBV7-2 and TRBJ2-5, reads GAGVSQSPSNKVTEKGKDVELRCDPISGHTALYWYRQSLGQGLEFLIYFQGNSAPDKSGLPSDRFSAERTGGSVSTLTIQRTQQEDSAVYLCASSTTGTTQETQYFGPGTRLLVL.

The chain has TRBV4-1 and TRBJ2-7; D is perhaps TRBD1 (7 bases). Germline CDR1 MGHRA, CDR2 YSYEKL. V was clipped by 0 bases and J by 3 bases, with 18 bases between them. The CDR3 extends over 17 amino acids. DNA of the CDR3: TGCGCCAGCAGCCAAGATAGGGAAGTCAGGGGGGTCTACGAGCAGTACTTC. It encodes CASSQDREVRGVYEQYF.

The CDR3 reads CASSYSPRPNNEQFF. The CDR3 nucleotides are TGTGCCAGCAGTTACTCCCCTAGGCCAAACAATGAGCAGTTCTTC. V is TRBV6-5 and J is TRBJ2-1; no firm D call. The CDR3 runs 15 residues. V dropped 0 bases and J dropped 5 bases, with 11 bases sitting between them. The germline V gene has CDR1 MNHEY and CDR2 SVGAGI.

The CDR3 region has the DNA TGTGCCAGCAGCGTAGCGGGGGGGCCCCTTGTCCAAGAGACCCAGTACTTC. Residues: CASSVAGGPLVQETQYF. The V call is TRBV9, the J call TRBJ2-5, with 8 bases lining up with TRBD2. CDR3 length equals 17 residues. Trimming took 0 bases from V and 1 from J; bases not matched to a gene: 8. Germline CDR1 SGDLS, CDR2 YYNGEE.

This rearrangement joins TRBV7-2 to TRBJ2-5, with 10 bases fitting TRBD2. With V trimmed by 5 bases and J by 3 bases, 9 bases remained unmatched. Germline V lookup: CDR1 SGHTA, CDR2 FQGNSA. This CDR3 has 16 amino acids. The CDR3 sequence: CASSAPSGGLKETQYF. CDR3 sequence (DNA): TGTGCCAGCAGCGCGCCTAGCGGGGGACTAAAAGAGACCCAGTACTTC.

The table lists this clone with a few counts. This rearrangement joins TRBV30 to TRBJ1-6, with D uncertain. Germline V lookup: CDR1 GTSNPN, CDR2 SVGIG (reference sequence). The CDR3 is 13 residues long. The V end lost 5 bases, the J end lost 9 bases, and 14 bases lay between the germline ends. The CDR3: CAWPPDILSPLHF. The CDR3 DNA is TGTGCCTGGCCCCCCGACATACTTTCACCCCTCCACTTT. Full variable domain (remainder filled in from reference TRBV30 and TRBJ1-6): SQTIHQWPATLVQPVGSPLSLECTVEGTSNPNLYWYRQAAGRGLQLLFYSVGIGQISSEVPQNLSASRPQDRQFILSSKKLLLSDSGFYLCAWPPDILSPLHFGNGTRLTVT.

This clone was counted once. This sequence joins TRBV7-8 and TRBJ1-2; 9 bases line up with TRBD1. In germline, CDR1 is SGHVS, CDR2 FQNEAQ. This CDR3 is 15 amino acids long. The V segment lost 1 base and the J segment 5 bases; nucleotides outside the gene matches: 5. The CDR3 reads CASSLVVGTGYGYTF. As DNA, the CDR3 is TGTGCCAGCAGCTTAGTTGTGGGGACAGGGTATGGCTACACCTTC.

This clone appeared once. This chain connects TRBV3-1 (or the pseudogene TRBV3-2) to TRBJ2-4, with D uncertain. CDR3 length: 11 residues. V was clipped by 2 bases and J by 9 bases, with 5 bases between them. Germline CDR1 reads LGHDT; CDR2 reads YNNKEL (reference sequence). CDR3 protein: CASSQQAIQYF. CDR3 nucleotide sequence: TGTGCCAGCAGCCAACAGGCCATTCAGTACTTC.

This clone has just one count. The chain uses TRBV7-2 and TRBJ1-1; 9 bases line up with TRBD1. Germline CDR1 SGHTA, CDR2 FQGNSA. V lost 4 bases, J lost 2 bases, and 2 bases stayed unmatched. CDR3 length: 14 amino acids. CDR3 in amino acids: CASSWTGVNTEAFF. The CDR3 DNA follows: TGTGCCAGCAGCTGGACAGGGGTTAACACTGAAGCTTTCTTT. The variable domain in full, with the rest retrieved from reference TRBV7-2 and TRBJ1-1, is GAGVSQSPSNKVTEKGKDVELRCDPISGHTALYWYRQSLGQGLEFLIYFQGNSAPDKSGLPSDRFSAERTGGSVSTLTIQRTQQEDSAVYLCASSWTGVNTEAFFGQGTRLTVV.

The chain uses TRBV27 and TRBJ2-7; D uncertain. V lost 6 bases and J 6 bases, leaving 9 bases between the germline ends. Germline V CDR1 and CDR2: MNHEY, SMNVEV (reference sequence). The CDR3 length is 11 residues. Here the CDR3 DNA reads TGTGCCAGCAGCGGGTCGGTCGAGCAGTACTTC. This sequence encodes CASSGSVEQYF.

This clone was detected once. The rearrangement links TRBV5-5 to TRBJ2-1, with a tentative D call TRBD1 (6 bases). The CDR3 is 15 amino acids. The germline V gene encodes CDR1 SGHKS and CDR2 YYEKEE (reference sequence). The V and J ends lost 0 bases and 4 bases respectively, with 11 bases between them. CDR3 amino acids: CASSLDRVGYNEQFF. The CDR3 DNA sequence: TGTGCCAGCAGCTTGGACAGGGTGGGGTACAATGAGCAGTTCTTC.

CDR3 coding DNA: TGTGCCAGCAGCTCCGACAGCTCCACTGAAGCTTTCTTT. Translation: CASSSDSSTEAFF. The chain employs TRBV6-6 and TRBJ1-1; TRBD1 is a possible D gene (5 bases). Trimming left V 6 bases short and J 4 bases short, with 12 bases between. Germline-derived CDR1 and CDR2 are MNHNY and SVGAGI (reference sequence). The length of the CDR3 is 13 residues.

The chain uses TRBV6-7 and TRBJ2-5; D unclear. TRBV6-7 is known as an ORF, though its function is uncertain. The V end was cut by 7 bases, the J end by 3 bases, with 15 bases between. The CDR3 length is 14 residues. The CDR3 protein is CASKTTAFKETQYF. The CDR3, as DNA: TGTGCCAGCAAGACAACCGCATTCAAAGAGACCCAGTACTTC.

The chain recombines TRBV6-5 with TRBJ2-7, with a tentative D call TRBD1 (6 bases). Germline CDR1 is MNHEY and CDR2 is SVGAGI. V was trimmed by 10 bases and J by 5 bases, leaving 15 bases between them. The CDR3 is 12 residues long. The CDR3 sequence is CAILEGTHEQYF. The CDR3 DNA sequence: TGTGCCATCTTAGAGGGGACACACGAGCAGTACTTC.

CDR3 in DNA: TGTGCCAGCAGCCAAGTCCGTGGGGGGGAAGCTTTCTTT. Translated: CASSQVRGGEAFF. V and J are TRBV3-1 (or the pseudogene TRBV3-2) and TRBJ1-1, with D possibly matching TRBD1 (5 bases). The CDR3 sequence is 13 residues long. CDR1 and CDR2 from the germline V gene are LGHDT and YNNKEL (reference sequence). V was shortened by 1 base and J by 8 bases, with 11 bases between the two germline ends.

This chain joins TRBV10-3 and TRBJ2-7; D remains unclear. CDR1 and CDR2 from the germline V gene are ENHRY and SYGVKD. Trimming left V 3 bases short and J 0 bases short, with 6 bases between. This CDR3 comprises 13 residues. CDR3 loop: CAISDNNSYEQYF. CDR3 coding DNA: TGTGCCATCAGTGATAACAACTCCTACGAGCAGTACTTC.

This chain links TRBV2 with TRBJ1-1; 9 positions match TRBD1. V shed 6 bases and J 10 bases; nucleotides not matched to a gene: 12. The CDR3 consists of 14 residues. Germline loops: CDR1 SNHLY, CDR2 FYNNEI. Here the CDR3 reads CASSPGQGRGGAFF. The CDR3 DNA follows: TGTGCCAGCAGCCCGGGACAGGGCCGCGGGGGAGCTTTCTTT.

This chain joins TRBV10-3 and TRBJ1-1, with 8 bases aligning to TRBD1. The CDR3 is 16 residues long. J lost 3 bases, V lost 5 bases, and 11 bases had no gene match. The V gene's germline CDR1 is ENHRY and CDR2 SYGVKD. In DNA form, the CDR3 reads TGTGCCATCAGTACCTCCCAGGGGGCTGGGTACACTGAAGCTTTCTTT. This gives the protein CAISTSQGAGYTEAFF.

This clone turned up a few times. This chain uses TRBV5-1 with TRBJ2-5; no firm D call. V lost 4 bases to trimming and J lost 0 bases, with 13 bases between them. This CDR3 has 15 residues. Germline V gene data show CDR1 as SGHRS and CDR2 as YFSETQ. CDR3 loop: CASSRQHGYQETQYF. In DNA form, the CDR3 reads TGCGCCAGCAGCCGCCAGCACGGGTACCAAGAGACCCAGTACTTC.

The chain is built from TRBV6-5 and TRBJ2-7; 8 positions agree with TRBD2. The CDR3 length is 15 residues. Germline CDR1 reads MNHEY; CDR2 reads SVGAGI. Unmatched junction bases numbered 6, after V lost 5 bases and J lost 0 bases. The CDR3 bases are TGTGCCAGCAGTCCCCCCAGCGGGGGCTCCTACGAGCAGTACTTC. Protein product: CASSPPSGGSYEQYF.

The rearrangement links TRBV6-1 to TRBJ2-7, with a weak D call TRBD1 (5 bases). Trimming removed 2 bases at V and 4 bases at J, with 18 bases between. Germline CDR1 MNHNS, CDR2 SASEGT. The CDR3 has 16 amino acids. CDR3 nucleotide sequence: TGTGCCAGCAGTGAAAGGCGGCGGCAGGGTGGGTACGAGCAGTACTTC. The encoded protein is CASSERRRQGGYEQYF.

This chain connects TRBV20-1 to TRBJ2-5, with no clear D. The CDR3 is made up of 15 amino acids. Germline CDR1 DFQATT, CDR2 SNEGSKA (reference sequence). V was shortened by 3 bases and J by 2 bases, with 16 bases between the two germline ends. CDR3 sequence (DNA): TGCAGTGCTAGTCCCAGCGCATCAACTCAAGAGACCCAGTACTTC. Amino acids: CSASPSASTQETQYF.

The V and J genes are TRBV27 and TRBJ2-5, with 10 bases fitting TRBD1. V was clipped by 5 bases and J by 3 bases; unmatched bases: 3. Germline assignment: CDR1 MNHEY and CDR2 SMNVEV (reference sequence). This CDR3 contains 14 residues. The CDR3 spells CASSDRGPEETQYF. The DNA for the CDR3 is TGTGCCAGCAGTGACAGGGGGCCGGAAGAGACCCAGTACTTC.

The rearrangement uses TRBV15 and TRBJ1-5; the D is unclear. The CDR3 loop spans 13 amino acids. Trimming pared 7 bases from V and 3 bases from J, leaving 10 bases between. Germline loops: CDR1 LNHNV, CDR2 YYDKDF (reference sequence). CDR3 sequence (DNA): TGTGCCACCACCGGCGGTTTCAATCAGCCCCAGCATTTT. Translated, it gives CATTGGFNQPQHF.

This sequence joins TRBV12-5 and TRBJ2-7; possibly TRBD2 for D (6 bases). V was shortened by 0 bases and J by 0 bases, with 9 bases between the two germline ends. Germline CDR1 LGHNT, CDR2 FRNRAP. The CDR3 spans 15 residues. CDR3: CASGLVRRGSYEQYF. CDR3 bases: TGTGCTAGTGGTTTGGTAAGGAGGGGCTCCTACGAGCAGTACTTC.

About this clone: The sample has other DNA sequences that encode this CDR3 too. This chain links TRBV5-1 with TRBJ2-7; 8 bases line up with TRBD1. The CDR3 is made up of 17 amino acids. In germline, CDR1 is SGHRS, CDR2 YFSETQ. Germline trimming cut 3 bases from V and 0 bases from J; bases unmatched to any gene: 11. CDR3 sequence: CASSSPPGQDFSYEQYF. CDR3 coding DNA: TGCGCCAGCAGCTCTCCTCCGGGACAGGACTTCTCCTACGAGCAGTACTTC.

The rearrangement uses TRBV10-3 and TRBJ2-5; TRBD2 agrees at 11 bases. Looked up from germline, CDR1 is ENHRY and CDR2 is SYGVKD. V lost 0 bases and J lost 2; bases outside the gene matches: 5. The CDR3 spans 17 residues. CDR3 nucleotides: TGTGCCATCAGTGAGTCGGTAGCGGGGGGGCGTCAAGAGACCCAGTACTTC. Its protein is CAISESVAGGRQETQYF.

This chain links TRBV27 with TRBJ2-3; D possibly corresponds to TRBD2 (6 bases). V lost 6 bases to trimming and J lost 1 base, with 11 bases between them. The CDR3 extends over 14 amino acids. The germline V gene encodes CDR1 MNHEY and CDR2 SMNVEV (reference sequence). CDR3 DNA sequence: TGTGCCAGCAGGTGGACGGGGGGCACAGATACGCAGTATTTT. This codes for CASRWTGGTDTQYF.